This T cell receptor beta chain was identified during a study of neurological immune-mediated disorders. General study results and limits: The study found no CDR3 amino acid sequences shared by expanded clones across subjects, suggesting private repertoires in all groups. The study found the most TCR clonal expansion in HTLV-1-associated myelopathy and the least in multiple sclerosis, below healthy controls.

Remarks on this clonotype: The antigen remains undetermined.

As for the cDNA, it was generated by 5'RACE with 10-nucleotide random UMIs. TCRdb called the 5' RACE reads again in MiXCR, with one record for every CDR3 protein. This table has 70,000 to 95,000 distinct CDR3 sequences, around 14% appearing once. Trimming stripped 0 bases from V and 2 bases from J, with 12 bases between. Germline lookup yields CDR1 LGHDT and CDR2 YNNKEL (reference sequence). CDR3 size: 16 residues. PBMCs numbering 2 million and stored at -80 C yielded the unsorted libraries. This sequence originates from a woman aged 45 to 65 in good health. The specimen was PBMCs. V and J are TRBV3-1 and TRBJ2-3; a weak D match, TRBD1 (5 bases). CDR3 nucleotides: TGTGCCAGCAGCCAAGAGTTTACAGGAGCCACAGATACGCAGTATTTT. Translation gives CASSQEFTGATDTQYF.